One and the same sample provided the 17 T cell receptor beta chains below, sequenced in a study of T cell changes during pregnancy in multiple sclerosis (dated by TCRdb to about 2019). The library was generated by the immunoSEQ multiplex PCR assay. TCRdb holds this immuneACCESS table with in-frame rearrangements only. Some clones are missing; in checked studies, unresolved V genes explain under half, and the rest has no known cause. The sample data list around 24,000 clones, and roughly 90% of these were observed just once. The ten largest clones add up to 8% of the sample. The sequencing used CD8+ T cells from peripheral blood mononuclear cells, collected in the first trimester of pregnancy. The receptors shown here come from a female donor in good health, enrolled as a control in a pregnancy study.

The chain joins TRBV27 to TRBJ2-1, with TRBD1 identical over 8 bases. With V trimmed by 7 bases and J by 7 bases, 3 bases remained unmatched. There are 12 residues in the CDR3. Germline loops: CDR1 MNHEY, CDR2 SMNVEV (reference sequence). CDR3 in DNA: TGTGCCAGCACCACAGGGGGGAATGAGCAGTTCTTC. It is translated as CASTTGGNEQFF.

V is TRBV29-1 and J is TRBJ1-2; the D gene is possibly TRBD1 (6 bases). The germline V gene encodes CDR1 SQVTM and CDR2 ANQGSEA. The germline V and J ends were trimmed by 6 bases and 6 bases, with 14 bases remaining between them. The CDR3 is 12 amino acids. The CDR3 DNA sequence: TGCAGCGTGGGTAACAGGGCAGATGGCTACACCTTC. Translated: CSVGNRADGYTF.

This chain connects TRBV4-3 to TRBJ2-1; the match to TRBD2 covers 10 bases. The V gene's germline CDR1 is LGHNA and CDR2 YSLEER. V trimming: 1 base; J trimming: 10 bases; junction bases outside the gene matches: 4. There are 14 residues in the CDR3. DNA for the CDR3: TGCGCCAGCAGCCAAGCTAGCGGGGGTAGCGAGCAGTTCTTC. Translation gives CASSQASGGSEQFF.

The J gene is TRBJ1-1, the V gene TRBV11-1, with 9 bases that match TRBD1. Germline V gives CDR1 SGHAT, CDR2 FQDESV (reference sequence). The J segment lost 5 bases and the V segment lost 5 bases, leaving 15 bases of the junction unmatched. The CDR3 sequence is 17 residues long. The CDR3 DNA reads TGTGCCAGCAGCCCCTTCGGGACAGGGATACGGTTTACTGAAGCTTTCTTT. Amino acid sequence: CASSPFGTGIRFTEAFF.

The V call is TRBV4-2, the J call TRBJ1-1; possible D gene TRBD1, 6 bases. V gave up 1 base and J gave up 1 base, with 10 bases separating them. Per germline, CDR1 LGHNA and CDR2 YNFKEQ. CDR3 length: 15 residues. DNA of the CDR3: TGTGCCAGCAGCCAAGCGGGGGGCGGGAACACTGAAGCTTTCTTT. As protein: CASSQAGGGNTEAFF.

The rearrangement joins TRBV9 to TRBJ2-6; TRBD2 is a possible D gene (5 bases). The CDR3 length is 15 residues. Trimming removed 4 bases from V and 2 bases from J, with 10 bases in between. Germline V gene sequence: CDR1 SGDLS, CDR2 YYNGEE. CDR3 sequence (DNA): TGTGCCAGCAGCATCGAGGGTGCTGGGGCCAACGTCCTGACTTTC. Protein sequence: CASSIEGAGANVLTF.

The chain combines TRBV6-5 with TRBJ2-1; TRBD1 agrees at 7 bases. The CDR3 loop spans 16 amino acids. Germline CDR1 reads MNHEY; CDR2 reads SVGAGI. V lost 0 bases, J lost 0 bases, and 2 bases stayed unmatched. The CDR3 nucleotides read TGTGCCAGCAGTTACTCCGCAGGGGGCTCCTACAATGAGCAGTTCTTC. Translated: CASSYSAGGSYNEQFF.

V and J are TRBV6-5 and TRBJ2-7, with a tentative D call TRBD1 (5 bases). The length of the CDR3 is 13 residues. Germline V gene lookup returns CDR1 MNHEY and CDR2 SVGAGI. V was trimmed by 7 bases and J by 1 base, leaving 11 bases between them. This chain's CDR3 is CASNEGDSYEQYF. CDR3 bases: TGTGCCAGCAACGAAGGGGATTCCTACGAGCAGTACTTC.

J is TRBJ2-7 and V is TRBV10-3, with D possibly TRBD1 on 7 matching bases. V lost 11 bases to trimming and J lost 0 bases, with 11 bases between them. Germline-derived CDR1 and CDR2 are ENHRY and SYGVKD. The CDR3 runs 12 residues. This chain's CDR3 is CAGGTVSYEQYF. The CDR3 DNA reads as TGTGCCGGGGGGACAGTCTCCTACGAGCAGTACTTC.

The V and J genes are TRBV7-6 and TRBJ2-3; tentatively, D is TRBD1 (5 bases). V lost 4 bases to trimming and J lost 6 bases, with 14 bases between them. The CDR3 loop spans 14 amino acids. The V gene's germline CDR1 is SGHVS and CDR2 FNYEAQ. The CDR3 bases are TGTGCCAGCAGCTCTACAGGTTTAGGGGATACGCAGTATTTT. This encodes CASSSTGLGDTQYF. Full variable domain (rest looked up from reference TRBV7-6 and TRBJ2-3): GAGVSQSPRYKVTKRGQDVALRCDPISGHVSLYWYRQALGQGPEFLTYFNYEAQQDKSGLPNDRFSAERPEGSISTLTIQRTEQRDSAMYRCASSSTGLGDTQYFGPGTRLTVL.

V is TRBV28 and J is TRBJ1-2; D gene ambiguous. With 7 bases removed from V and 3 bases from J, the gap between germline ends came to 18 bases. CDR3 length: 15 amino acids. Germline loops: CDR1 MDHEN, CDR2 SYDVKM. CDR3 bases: TGTGCCAGCAAGATCGACGGGATTCTCCACTATGGCTACACCTTC. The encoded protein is CASKIDGILHYGYTF.

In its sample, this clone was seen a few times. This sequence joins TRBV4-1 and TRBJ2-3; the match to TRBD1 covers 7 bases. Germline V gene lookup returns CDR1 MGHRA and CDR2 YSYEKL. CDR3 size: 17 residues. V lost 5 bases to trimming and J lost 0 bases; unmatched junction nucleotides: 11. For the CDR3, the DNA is TGCGCCAGCAGCTCTCGACCGGGACAGACAAGCACAGATACGCAGTATTTT. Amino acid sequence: CASSSRPGQTSTDTQYF.

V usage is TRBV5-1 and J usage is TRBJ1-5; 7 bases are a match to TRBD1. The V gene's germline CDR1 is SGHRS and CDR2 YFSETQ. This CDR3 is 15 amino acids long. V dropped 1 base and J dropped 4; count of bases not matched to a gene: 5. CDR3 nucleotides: TGCGCCAGCAGCTTGTCCGGGACAGAGAATCAGCCCCAGCATTTT. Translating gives CASSLSGTENQPQHF. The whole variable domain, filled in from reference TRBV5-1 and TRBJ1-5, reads KAGVTQTPRYLIKTRGQQVTLSCSPISGHRSVSWYQQTPGQGLQFLFEYFSETQRNKGNFPGRFSGRQFSNSRSEMNVSTLELGDSALYLCASSLSGTENQPQHFGDGTRLSIL.

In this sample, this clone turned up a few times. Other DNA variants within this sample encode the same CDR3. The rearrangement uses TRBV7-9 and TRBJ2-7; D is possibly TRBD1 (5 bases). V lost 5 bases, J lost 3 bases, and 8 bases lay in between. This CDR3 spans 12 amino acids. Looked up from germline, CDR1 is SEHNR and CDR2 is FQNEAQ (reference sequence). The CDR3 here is CASSPTGYEQYF. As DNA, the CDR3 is TGTGCCAGCAGCCCAACAGGCTACGAGCAGTACTTC. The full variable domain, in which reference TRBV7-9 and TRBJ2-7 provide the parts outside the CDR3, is DTGVSQNPRHKITKRGQNVTFRCDPISEHNRLYWYRQTLGQGPEFLTYFQNEAQLEKSRLLSDRFSAERPKGSFSTLEIQRTEQGDSAMYLCASSPTGYEQYFGPGTRLTVT.

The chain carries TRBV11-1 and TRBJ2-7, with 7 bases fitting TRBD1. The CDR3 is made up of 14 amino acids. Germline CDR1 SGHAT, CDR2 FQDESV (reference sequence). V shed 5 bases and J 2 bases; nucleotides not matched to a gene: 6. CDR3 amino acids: CASSRDRQAYEQYF. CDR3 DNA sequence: TGTGCCAGCAGCCGGGACAGACAAGCCTACGAGCAGTACTTC. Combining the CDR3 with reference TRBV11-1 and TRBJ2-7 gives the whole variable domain EAEVAQSPRYKITEKSQAVAFWCDPISGHATLYWYRQILGQGPELLVQFQDESVVDDSQLPKDRFSAERLKGVDSTLKIQPAELGDSAMYLCASSRDRQAYEQYFGPGTRLTVT.

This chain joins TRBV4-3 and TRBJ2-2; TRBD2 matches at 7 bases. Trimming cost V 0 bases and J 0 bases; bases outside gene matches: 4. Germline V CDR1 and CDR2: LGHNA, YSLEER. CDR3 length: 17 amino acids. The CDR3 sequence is CASSQDEGLANTGELFF. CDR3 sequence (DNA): TGCGCCAGCAGCCAAGATGAAGGACTAGCGAACACCGGGGAGCTGTTTTTT.

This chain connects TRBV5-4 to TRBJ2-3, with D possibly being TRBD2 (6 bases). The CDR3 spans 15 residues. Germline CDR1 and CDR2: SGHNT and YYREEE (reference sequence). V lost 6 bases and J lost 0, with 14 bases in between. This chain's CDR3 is CASTGGTSSTDTQYF. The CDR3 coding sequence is TGTGCCAGCACCGGCGGTACTAGCAGCACAGATACGCAGTATTTT.